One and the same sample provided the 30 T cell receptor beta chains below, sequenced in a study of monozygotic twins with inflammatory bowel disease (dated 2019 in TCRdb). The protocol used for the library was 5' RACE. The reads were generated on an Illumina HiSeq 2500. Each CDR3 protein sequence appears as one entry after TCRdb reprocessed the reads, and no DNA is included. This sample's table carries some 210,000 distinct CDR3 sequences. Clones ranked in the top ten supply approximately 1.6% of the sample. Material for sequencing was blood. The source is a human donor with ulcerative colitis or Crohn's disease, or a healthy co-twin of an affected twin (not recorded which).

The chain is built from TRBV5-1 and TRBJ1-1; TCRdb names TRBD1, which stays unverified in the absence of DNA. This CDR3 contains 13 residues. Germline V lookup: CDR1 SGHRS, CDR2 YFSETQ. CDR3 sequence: CASRGQTDTEAFF.

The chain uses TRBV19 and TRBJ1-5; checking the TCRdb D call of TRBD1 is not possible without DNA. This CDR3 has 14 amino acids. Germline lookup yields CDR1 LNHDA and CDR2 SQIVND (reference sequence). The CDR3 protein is CASSTTGAVQPQHF.

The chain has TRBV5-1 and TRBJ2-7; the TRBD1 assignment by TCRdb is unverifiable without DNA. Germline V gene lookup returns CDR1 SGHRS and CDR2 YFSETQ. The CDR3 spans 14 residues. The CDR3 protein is CASSSTGTTYEQYF.

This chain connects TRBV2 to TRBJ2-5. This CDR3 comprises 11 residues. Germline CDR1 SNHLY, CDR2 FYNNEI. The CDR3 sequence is CASNRGVPQYF.

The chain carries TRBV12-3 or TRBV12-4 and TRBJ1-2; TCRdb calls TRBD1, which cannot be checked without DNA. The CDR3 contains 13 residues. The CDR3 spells CASSFDRVDGYTF.

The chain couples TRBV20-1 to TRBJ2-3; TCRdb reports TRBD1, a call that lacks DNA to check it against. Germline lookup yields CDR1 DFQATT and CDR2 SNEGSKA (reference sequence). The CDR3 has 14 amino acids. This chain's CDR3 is CSPLLVTSTDTQYF.

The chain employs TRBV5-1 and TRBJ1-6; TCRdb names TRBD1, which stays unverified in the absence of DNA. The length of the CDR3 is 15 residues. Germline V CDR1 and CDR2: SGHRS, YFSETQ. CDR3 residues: CASSPSSGDNSPLHF. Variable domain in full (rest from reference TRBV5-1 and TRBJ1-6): KAGVTQTPRYLIKTRGQQVTLSCSPISGHRSVSWYQQTPGQGLQFLFEYFSETQRNKGNFPGRFSGRQFSNSRSEMNVSTLELGDSALYLCASSPSSGDNSPLHFGNGTRLTVT.

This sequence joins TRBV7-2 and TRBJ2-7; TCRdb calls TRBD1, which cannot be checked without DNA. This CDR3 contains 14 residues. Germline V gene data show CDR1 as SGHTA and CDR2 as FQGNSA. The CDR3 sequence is CASSSGTSFYEQYF.

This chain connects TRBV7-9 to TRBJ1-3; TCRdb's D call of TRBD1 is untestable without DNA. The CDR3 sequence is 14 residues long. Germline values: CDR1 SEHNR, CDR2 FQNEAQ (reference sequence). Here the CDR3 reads CASSSNLSGDTIYF.

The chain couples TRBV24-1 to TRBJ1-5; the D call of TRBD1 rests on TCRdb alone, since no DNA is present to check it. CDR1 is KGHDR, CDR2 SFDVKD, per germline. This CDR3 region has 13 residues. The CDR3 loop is CATSAGPNQPQHF.

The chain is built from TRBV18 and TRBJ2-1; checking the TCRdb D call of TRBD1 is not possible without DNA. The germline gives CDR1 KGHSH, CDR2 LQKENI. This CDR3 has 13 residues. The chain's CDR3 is CASTGQGRNEQFF.

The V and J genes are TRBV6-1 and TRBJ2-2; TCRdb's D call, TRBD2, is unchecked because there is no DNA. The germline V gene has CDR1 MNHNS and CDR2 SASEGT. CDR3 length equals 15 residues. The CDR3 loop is CASSPTSVGTGELFF.

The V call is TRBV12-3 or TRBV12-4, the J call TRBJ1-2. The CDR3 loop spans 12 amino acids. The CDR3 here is CASSLGRYGYTF.

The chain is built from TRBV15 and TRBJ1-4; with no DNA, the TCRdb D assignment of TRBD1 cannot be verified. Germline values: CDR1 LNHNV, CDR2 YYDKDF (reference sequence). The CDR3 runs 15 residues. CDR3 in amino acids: CATSRDSREVGKLFF.

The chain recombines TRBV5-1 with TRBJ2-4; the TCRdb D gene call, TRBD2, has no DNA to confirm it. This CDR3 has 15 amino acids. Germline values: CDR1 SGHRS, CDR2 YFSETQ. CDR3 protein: CASSWTLDWFPFLYF.

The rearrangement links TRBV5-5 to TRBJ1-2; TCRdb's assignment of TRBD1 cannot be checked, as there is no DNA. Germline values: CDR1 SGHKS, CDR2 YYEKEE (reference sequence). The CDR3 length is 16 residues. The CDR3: CASSINRGLEGYGYTF. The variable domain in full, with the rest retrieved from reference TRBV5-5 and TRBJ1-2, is DAGVTQSPTHLIKTRGQQVTLRCSPISGHKSVSWYQQVLGQGPQFIFQYYEKEERGRGNFPDRFSARQFPNYSSELNVNALLLGDSALYLCASSINRGLEGYGYTFGSGTRLTVV.

This CDR3 is CASSLDDGFNRNTEAFF. The chain is built from TRBV11-2 and TRBJ1-1. CDR3 length: 17 residues. In germline, CDR1 is SGHAT, CDR2 FQNNGV.

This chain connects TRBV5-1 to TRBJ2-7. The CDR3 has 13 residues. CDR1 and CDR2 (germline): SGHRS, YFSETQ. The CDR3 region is CASSPRRAYEQYF.

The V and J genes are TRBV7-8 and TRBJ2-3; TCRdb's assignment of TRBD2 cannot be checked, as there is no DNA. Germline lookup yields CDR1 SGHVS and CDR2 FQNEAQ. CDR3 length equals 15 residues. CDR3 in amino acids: CASSLGEGTTDTQYF.

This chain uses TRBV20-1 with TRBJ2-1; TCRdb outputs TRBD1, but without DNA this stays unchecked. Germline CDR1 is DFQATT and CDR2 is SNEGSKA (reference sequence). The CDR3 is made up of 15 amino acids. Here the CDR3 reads CSASGGHSSYNEQFF.

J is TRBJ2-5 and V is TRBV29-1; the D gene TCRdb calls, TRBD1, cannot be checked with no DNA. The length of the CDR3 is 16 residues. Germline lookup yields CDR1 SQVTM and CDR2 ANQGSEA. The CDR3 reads CSVGRVVRGKGGTQYF. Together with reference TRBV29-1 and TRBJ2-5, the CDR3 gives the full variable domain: SAVISQKPSRDICQRGTSLTIQCQVDSQVTMMFWYRQQPGQSLTLIATANQGSEATYESGFVIDKFPISRPNLTFSTLTVSNMSPEDSSIYLCSVGRVVRGKGGTQYFGPGTRLLVL.

The CDR3 loop reads CASSYGSGDTEAFF. This chain uses TRBV6-6 with TRBJ1-1; absent DNA, TCRdb's TRBD1 call cannot be checked. From germline, CDR1 is MNHNY and CDR2 SVGAGI (reference sequence). This CDR3 is 14 amino acids long.

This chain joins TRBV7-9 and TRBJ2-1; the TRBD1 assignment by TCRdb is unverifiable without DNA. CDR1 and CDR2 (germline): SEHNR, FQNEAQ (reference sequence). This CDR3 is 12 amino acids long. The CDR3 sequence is CASSSRVNEQFF.

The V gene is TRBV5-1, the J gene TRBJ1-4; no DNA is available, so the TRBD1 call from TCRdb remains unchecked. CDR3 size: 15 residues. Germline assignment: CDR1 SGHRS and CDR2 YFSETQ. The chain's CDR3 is CASSWSGEANEKLFF. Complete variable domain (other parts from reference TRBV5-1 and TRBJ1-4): KAGVTQTPRYLIKTRGQQVTLSCSPISGHRSVSWYQQTPGQGLQFLFEYFSETQRNKGNFPGRFSGRQFSNSRSEMNVSTLELGDSALYLCASSWSGEANEKLFFGSGTQLSVL.

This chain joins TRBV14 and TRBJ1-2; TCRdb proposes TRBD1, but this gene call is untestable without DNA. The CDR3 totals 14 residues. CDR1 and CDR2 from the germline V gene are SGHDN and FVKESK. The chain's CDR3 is CASSHAGAPGGYTF.

The CDR3 sequence: CATGQAEGETQYF. The chain joins TRBV24-1 to TRBJ2-5; the TCRdb call, TRBD1, lacks DNA for checking. CDR1 KGHDR and CDR2 SFDVKD come from the germline V gene. The CDR3 loop spans 13 amino acids.

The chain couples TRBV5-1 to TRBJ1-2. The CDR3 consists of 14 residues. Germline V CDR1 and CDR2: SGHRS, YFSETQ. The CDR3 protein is CASSLDGTNYGYTF.

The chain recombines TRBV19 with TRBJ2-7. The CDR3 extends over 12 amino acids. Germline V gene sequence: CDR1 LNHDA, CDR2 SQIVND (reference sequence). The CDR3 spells CASSTPPYEQYF.

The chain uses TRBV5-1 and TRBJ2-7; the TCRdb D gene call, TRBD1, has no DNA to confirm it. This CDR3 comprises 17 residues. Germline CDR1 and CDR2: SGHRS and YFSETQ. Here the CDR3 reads CASSLETDPNYSYEQYF.

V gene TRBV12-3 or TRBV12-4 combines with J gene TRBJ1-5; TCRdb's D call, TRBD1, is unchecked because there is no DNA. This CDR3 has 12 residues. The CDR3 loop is CASSPPFQAQHF.